This is a list of T cell receptor beta chains from one sample in a study of blood T cell repertoires in COVID-19. Assay used: immunoSEQ multiplex PCR; TCRdb lists only in-frame clones, some missing. The sample lists fewer than 80,000 clones, over 60% seen once, with more than 5% in the top ten. Sequencing input: peripheral blood. The receptor set was obtained from a human donor in a cohort sampled during active COVID-19. The CDR3 runs from the conserved cysteine through the conserved F or W.

V gene	CDR3 protein
TRBV30	CAWSDLRPYEQYF
TRBV19	CASSSTSNTEAFF
TRBV7-9	CASSPAGPFTGELFF
TRBV11-2	CASSPRPGQGATTDTQYF
TRBV5-1	CASSLDSGDYNEQFF
TRBV12-3/TRBV12-4	CASRRGGSLGYTF
TRBV9	CASSSSGDSYNEQFF
TRBV3-1/TRBV3-2	CASSQGPGPNEKLFF
TRBV5-6	CASSQDRFYGYTF
TRBV21-1	CASSKSGSGGNNEQFF
TRBV7-8	CASSLATRLRNEQFF
TRBV6-1	CASSERQHYEQYF
TRBV7-2	CASSSGGAPRLYEQYF
TRBV11-1	CASSGDSSTDTQYF
TRBV28	CASSLENSYGYTF
TRBV5-4	CASSLAPGVVNTEAFF
TRBV14	CASSPGTGMLYGYTF
TRBV4-1	CASSPGQGTNEKLFF
TRBV11-3	CASSLTGVSRETQYF
TRBV7-9	CASSLARTGARNEQFF
TRBV11-1	CASSFRQGNGYTF
TRBV29-1	CSVSDREYQPQHF
TRBV28	CASSRSQGINQPQHF
TRBV7-2	CASSLPRTRTMDTGELFF
TRBV5-6	CASSLGLAPTDTQYF
TRBV19	CASSIGGATKNIQYF
TRBV11-2	CASSLGGGTKNIQYF
TRBV2	CASSEYNEQFF
TRBV19	CASSVDRANEQFF
TRBV3-1/TRBV3-2	CASSQKSLGVLNTEAFF
TRBV30	CAWSLAGQETQYF